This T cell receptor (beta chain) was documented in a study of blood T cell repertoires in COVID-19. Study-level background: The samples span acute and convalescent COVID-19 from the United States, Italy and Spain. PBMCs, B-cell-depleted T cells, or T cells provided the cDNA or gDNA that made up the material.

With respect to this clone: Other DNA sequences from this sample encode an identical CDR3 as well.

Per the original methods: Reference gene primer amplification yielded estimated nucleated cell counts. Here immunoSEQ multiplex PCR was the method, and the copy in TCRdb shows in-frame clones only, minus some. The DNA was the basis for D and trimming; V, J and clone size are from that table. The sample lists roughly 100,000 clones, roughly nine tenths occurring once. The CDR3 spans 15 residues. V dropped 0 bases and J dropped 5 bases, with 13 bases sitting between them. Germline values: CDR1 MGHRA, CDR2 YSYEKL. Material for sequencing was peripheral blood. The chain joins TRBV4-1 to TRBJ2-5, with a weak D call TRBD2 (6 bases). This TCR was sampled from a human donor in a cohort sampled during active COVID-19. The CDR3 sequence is CASSQDVRGRETQYF. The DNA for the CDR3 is TGCGCCAGCAGCCAAGATGTCCGGGGGAGGGAGACCCAGTACTTC.